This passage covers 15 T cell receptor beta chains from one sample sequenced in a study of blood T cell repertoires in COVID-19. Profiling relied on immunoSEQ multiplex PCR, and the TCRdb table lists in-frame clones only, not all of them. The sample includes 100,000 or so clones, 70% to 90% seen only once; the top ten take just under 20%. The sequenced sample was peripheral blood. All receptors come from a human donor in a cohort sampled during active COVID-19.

CDR3 nucleotides: TGCGCCAGCAGCTTGGCCAATCTAGATGGGGAGCAGTTCTTC. It yields the protein CASSLANLDGEQFF. The chain has TRBV5-1 and TRBJ2-1, with D unclear. Trimming cost V 0 bases and J 10 bases, with 14 bases left between them. This CDR3 comprises 14 residues. In germline, CDR1 is SGHRS, CDR2 YFSETQ. The full variable domain, its missing parts supplied by reference TRBV5-1 and TRBJ2-1, is KAGVTQTPRYLIKTRGQQVTLSCSPISGHRSVSWYQQTPGQGLQFLFEYFSETQRNKGNFPGRFSGRQFSNSRSEMNVSTLELGDSALYLCASSLANLDGEQFFGPGTRLTVL.

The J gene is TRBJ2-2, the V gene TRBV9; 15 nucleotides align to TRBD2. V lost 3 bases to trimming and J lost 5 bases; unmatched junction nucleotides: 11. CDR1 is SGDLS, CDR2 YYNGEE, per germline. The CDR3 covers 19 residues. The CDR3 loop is CASSAWTSGRVGRTGELFF. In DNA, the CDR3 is TGTGCCAGCAGCGCATGGACTAGCGGGAGGGTGGGGAGGACCGGGGAGCTGTTTTTT.

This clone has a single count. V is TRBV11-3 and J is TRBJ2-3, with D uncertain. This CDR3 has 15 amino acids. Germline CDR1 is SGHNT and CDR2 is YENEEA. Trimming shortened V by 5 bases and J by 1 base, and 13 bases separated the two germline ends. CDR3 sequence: CASSPGYRGTDTQYF. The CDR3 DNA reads TGTGCCAGCAGCCCCGGGTATAGAGGCACAGATACGCAGTATTTT.

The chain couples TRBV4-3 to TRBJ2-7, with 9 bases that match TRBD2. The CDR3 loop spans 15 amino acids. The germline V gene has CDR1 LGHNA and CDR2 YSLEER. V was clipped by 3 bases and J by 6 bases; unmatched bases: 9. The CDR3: CASSQSSGSDGEQYF. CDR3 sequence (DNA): TGCGCCAGCAGCCAGAGTAGCGGGAGTGATGGCGAGCAGTACTTC.

The CDR3 DNA follows: TGTGCCAGCGGTCTAGCTTCGAGCTCCTACAATGAGCAGTTCTTC. It codes for CASGLASSSYNEQFF. This chain links TRBV27 with TRBJ2-1; D is possibly TRBD2 (5 bases). Germline V gives CDR1 MNHEY, CDR2 SMNVEV (reference sequence). There are 15 residues in the CDR3. V was clipped by 8 bases and J by 0 bases, with 14 bases between them.

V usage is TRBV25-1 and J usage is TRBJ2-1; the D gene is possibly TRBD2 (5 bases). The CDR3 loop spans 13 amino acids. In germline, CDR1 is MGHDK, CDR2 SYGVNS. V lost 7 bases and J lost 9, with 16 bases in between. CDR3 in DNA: TGTGCCAGCACCCGAGGCGGTGGGAGTGAGCAGTTCTTC. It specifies CASTRGGGSEQFF.

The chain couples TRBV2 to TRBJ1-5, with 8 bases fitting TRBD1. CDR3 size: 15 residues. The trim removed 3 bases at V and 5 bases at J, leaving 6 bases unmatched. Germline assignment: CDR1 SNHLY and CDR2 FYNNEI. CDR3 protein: CASSERTGGHQPQHF. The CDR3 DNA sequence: TGTGCCAGCAGTGAGCGCACAGGGGGACATCAGCCCCAGCATTTT.

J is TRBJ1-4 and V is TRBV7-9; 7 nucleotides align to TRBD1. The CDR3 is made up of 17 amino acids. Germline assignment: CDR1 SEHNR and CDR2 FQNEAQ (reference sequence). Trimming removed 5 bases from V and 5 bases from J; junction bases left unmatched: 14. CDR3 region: CASSTNRGKDRNEKLFF. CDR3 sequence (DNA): TGTGCCAGCAGCACAAATCGGGGGAAGGACAGGAATGAAAAACTGTTTTTT.

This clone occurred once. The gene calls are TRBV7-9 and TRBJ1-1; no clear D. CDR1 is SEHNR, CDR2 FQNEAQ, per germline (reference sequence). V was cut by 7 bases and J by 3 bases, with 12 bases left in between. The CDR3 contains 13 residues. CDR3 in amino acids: CASTTRVDTEAFF. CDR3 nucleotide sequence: TGTGCCAGCACAACGCGGGTAGACACTGAAGCTTTCTTT.

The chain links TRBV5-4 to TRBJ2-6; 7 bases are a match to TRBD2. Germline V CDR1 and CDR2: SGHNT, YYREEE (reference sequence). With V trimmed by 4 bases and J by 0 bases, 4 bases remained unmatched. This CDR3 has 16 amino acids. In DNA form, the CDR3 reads TGTGCCAGCAGCCCCGGGAGGAGCTCTGGGGCCAACGTCCTGACTTTC. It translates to CASSPGRSSGANVLTF.

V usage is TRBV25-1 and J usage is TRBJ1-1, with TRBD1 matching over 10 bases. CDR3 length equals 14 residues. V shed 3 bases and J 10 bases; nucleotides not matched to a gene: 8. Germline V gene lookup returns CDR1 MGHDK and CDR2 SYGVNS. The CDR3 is CASSDLGQGWRAFF. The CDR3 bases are TGTGCCAGCAGTGATCTGGGACAGGGGTGGAGAGCTTTCTTT.

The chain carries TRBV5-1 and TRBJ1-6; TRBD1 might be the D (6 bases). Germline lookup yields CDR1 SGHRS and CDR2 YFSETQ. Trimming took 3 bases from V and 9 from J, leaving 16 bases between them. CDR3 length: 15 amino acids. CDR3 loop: CASSSRYRDGSPLHF. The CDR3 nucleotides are TGCGCCAGCAGCTCAAGGTACAGGGATGGTTCACCCCTCCACTTT.

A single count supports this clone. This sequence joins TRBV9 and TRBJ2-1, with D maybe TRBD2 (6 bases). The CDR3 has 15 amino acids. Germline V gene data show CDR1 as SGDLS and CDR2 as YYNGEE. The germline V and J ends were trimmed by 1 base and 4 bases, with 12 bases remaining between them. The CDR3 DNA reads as TGTGCCAGCAGCGTATCCGGGACTTCTTACAATGAGCAGTTCTTC. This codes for CASSVSGTSYNEQFF.

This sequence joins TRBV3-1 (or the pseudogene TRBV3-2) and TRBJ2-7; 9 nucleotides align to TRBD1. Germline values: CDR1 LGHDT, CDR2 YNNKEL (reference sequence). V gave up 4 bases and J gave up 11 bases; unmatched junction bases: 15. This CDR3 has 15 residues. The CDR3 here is CASSPSRTGVSSEYF. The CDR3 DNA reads TGTGCCAGCAGCCCATCTAGGACAGGGGTCTCATCGGAGTACTTC.

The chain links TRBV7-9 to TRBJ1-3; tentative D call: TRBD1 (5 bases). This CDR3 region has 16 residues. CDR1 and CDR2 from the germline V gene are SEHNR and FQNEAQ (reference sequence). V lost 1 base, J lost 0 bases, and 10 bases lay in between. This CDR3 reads CASSLGWGDSGNTIYF. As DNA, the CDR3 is TGTGCCAGCAGCTTAGGTTGGGGGGACTCTGGAAACACCATATATTTT.